The entry that follows covers one TCR beta chain sequence. Its matching antigen is unknown. These data come from a study of OX40 agonist ivuxolimab in advanced cancers. CDR3 length: 13 residues. Trimming shortened V by 0 bases and J by 4 bases, and 5 bases separated the two germline ends. CDR1 MNHEY and CDR2 SVGAGI come from the germline V gene. Sequencing was performed with immunoSEQ multiplex PCR; in TCRdb, only in-frame clones are kept and a portion is missing. The sample consists of about 52,000 clones, approximately 86% of them appearing once. The study, taken as a whole, reports: Clonal expansion by week 6 occurred in CD4+ and CD8+ blood T cells (at 0.1 to 3.0 mg/kg). The mean number of expanded clones was higher in CD8+ T cells than in CD4+.

The sequenced sample was CD4+ or CD8+ T cells sorted from blood, obtained in a trial of the OX40 agonist ivuxolimab. This receptor was obtained from an adult with an advanced solid tumor such as melanoma, head and neck, liver or kidney cancer. This sequence joins TRBV6-5 and TRBJ2-3; D remains unclear. The DNA for the CDR3 is TGTGCCAGCAGTTACTCTGGGGCAGATACGCAGTATTTT. Protein product: CASSYSGADTQYF.